These T cell receptor beta chains were read from a single sample in a study of chemoradiotherapy in HPV16-positive cancers. Using immunoSEQ multiplex PCR, the repertoire was profiled, and TCRdb retains in-frame clones only, with some absent. Here the sample spans around 68,000 clones, 85% to 90% being singletons. The sample was blood, taken from a patient who underwent chemoradiotherapy. All receptors derive from a human donor with HPV-associated anogenital cancer. CDR3s include the opening cysteine and the closing phenylalanine or tryptophan. A D gene is named only where the DNA matches it firmly. The size field is filled for only some rows; it gives once, few, many or a size class.

>TRBJ2-3|.|.|TRBV7-2
TGTGCCAGCAGCTTAGAGCTAGGGGGGACGGATACGCAGTATTTT
CASSLELGGTDTQYF
>TRBJ1-5|.|.|TRBV10-1
TGCGCCAGCAGTGAGTCCAGGGGTCAGCCCCAGCATTTT
CASSESRGQPQHF
>TRBJ1-1|.|.|TRBV28
TGTGCCAGCTTCCTGGGGGCATCCCGAGCTTTCTTT
CASFLGASRAFF
>TRBJ1-3|.|.|TRBV11-2
TGTGCCAGCAGCTTCGGCCAGGGAACGGGCACCATATATTTT
CASSFGQGTGTIYF
>TRBJ1-2|few|.|TRBV19
TGTGCCAGTAGTATCTCGACAGGTGGATATGGCTACACCTTC
CASSISTGGYGYTF
>TRBJ2-1|.|.|TRBV29-1
TGCAGCGTGAGAAATCGGCAGGAAAACAATGAGCAGTTCTTC
CSVRNRQENNEQFF
>TRBJ1-5|.|.|TRBV30
TGTGCCTGGAGTGTACGGTCAGGGTCCAGCAATCAGCCCCAGCATTTT
CAWSVRSGSSNQPQHF
>TRBJ2-5|.|TRBD2|TRBV10-1
TGCGCCAGCAGTGAAGCGGGAGGGGAGACCCAGTACTTC
CASSEAGGETQYF
>TRBJ1-2|.|.|TRBV18
TGTGCCAGCTCACTGGATTTGGGAGGGGGCTACACCTTC
CASSLDLGGGYTF
>TRBJ2-3|.|.|TRBV18
TGTGCCAGCTCACACAGGGAAGTTAGCACAGATACGCAGTATTTT
CASSHREVSTDTQYF
>TRBJ2-3|.|TRBD2|TRBV11-2
TGTGCCAGCAGATCGATAGCGGGGGGGATCACAGATACGCAGTATTTT
CASRSIAGGITDTQYF
>TRBJ1-3|.|.|TRBV19
TGTGCCACACAGAGCTCTGGAAACACCATATATTTT
CATQSSGNTIYF
>TRBJ2-1|.|.|TRBV11-2
TGTGCCAGCAGCTATGGGACGGATGAGCAGTTCTTC
CASSYGTDEQFF
>TRBJ2-1|.|TRBD2|TRBV5-1
TGCGCCAGCAGCTCCAGCGGGAGTATTTCCGGGGAGCAGTTCTTC
CASSSSGSISGEQFF
>TRBJ2-1|.|.|TRBV11-2
TGTGCCAGCAGCGTCCTACAGAGAAATGAGCAGTTCTTC
CASSVLQRNEQFF
>TRBJ1-2|.|.|TRBV30
TGTGCCTGGAGTGTAGATTGGCAGACTTATGGCTACACCTTC
CAWSVDWQTYGYTF
>TRBJ1-2|.|TRBD1|TRBV15
TGTGCCACCAGCAGAGACAGGGGGTTAGGGTATGGCTACACCTTC
CATSRDRGLGYGYTF
>TRBJ2-7|.|TRBD1|TRBV30
TGTGCCTGGACTGGGGACAGGGGGGTCTCCTACGAGCAGTACTTC
CAWTGDRGVSYEQYF
>TRBJ1-5|.|.|TRBV28
TGTGCCAGCAGCCCACTGGTCGGGCAGGGTGGTAATCAGCCCCAGCATTTT
CASSPLVGQGGNQPQHF
>TRBJ2-5|.|TRBD1|TRBV29-1
TGCAGCGTCCAGGGGGACAGGGGCAATTCCCAAGAGACCCAGTACTTC
CSVQGDRGNSQETQYF
>TRBJ2-7|once|.|TRBV27
TGTGCCACCCGGGATCATAGCTCCTACGAGCAGTACTTC
CATRDHSSYEQYF
>TRBJ2-7|.|.|TRBV19
TGTGCCAGTAGTATATTCGCAGGCTCCTACGAGCAGTACTTC
CASSIFAGSYEQYF
>TRBJ2-7|.|.|TRBV7-9
TGTGCCAGCAGCATACAGACGTACGAGCAGTACTTC
CASSIQTYEQYF
>TRBJ2-4|.|TRBD1|TRBV7-2
TGTGCCAGCAGCCGGGACAGTAACATTCAGTACTTC
CASSRDSNIQYF
>TRBJ1-6|.|.|TRBV28
TGTGCCAGCAGCCCGATAGACGTCTATAATTCACCCCTCCACTTT
CASSPIDVYNSPLHF
>TRBJ1-5|once|.|TRBV2
TGTGCCAGCAGCCTAAATGGGCAGGGTCGGCAGCCCCAGCATTTT
CASSLNGQGRQPQHF
>TRBJ2-7|.|.|TRBV10-3
TGTGCCATCAGTGAGTCGATTGTGGGTCTGAACGAGCAGTACTTC
CAISESIVGLNEQYF
>TRBJ2-6|.|TRBD1|TRBV29-1
TGCAGCGTCCGGACAGGGGCCTCTGGGGCCAACGTCCTGACTTTC
CSVRTGASGANVLTF
>TRBJ2-1|.|.|TRBV11-1
TGTGCCAGCAGCTTTAGCGGAAGCTCCTACAATGAGCAGTTCTTC
CASSFSGSSYNEQFF
>TRBJ1-1|.|.|TRBV19
TGTGCCTTTCAAGGTGACATGAACACTGAAGCTTTCTTT
CAFQGDMNTEAFF
>TRBJ2-7|.|.|TRBV12-5
TGTGCTAGTGGTTGGCCGAGCGGGCTCTACGAGCAGTACTTC
CASGWPSGLYEQYF
>TRBJ1-5|.|TRBD1|TRBV30
TGTGCCTGGAGTGAAAGGGACAGACTTCTCTATAGCAATCAGCCCCAGCATTTT
CAWSERDRLLYSNQPQHF
>TRBJ2-3|once|TRBD2|TRBV5-6
TGTGCCAGCAGCTTGGTCGGTAGCGGGAGTCTGACAGATACGCAGTATTTT
CASSLVGSGSLTDTQYF
>TRBJ2-2|.|TRBD1|TRBV5-5
TGTGCCAGCAGATCCCGACAGGGCAACACCGGGGAGCTGTTTTTT
CASRSRQGNTGELFF
>TRBJ1-2|.|.|TRBV6-1
TGTGCCAGCAGTGAATTGGCCGGGAATGGCTACACCTTC
CASSELAGNGYTF
>TRBJ1-1|once|.|TRBV18
TGTGCCAGCTCACCAATGCAGAGGAACACTGAAGCTTTCTTT
CASSPMQRNTEAFF
>TRBJ2-5|.|TRBD2|TRBV6-6
TGTGCCAGCAGTTACCCTAGCGGGAGTCAGGCAGAGACCCAGTACTTC
CASSYPSGSQAETQYF
>TRBJ1-6|.|TRBD1|TRBV18
TGTGCCAGCTCGCGAAACAGGGGCTTGAATTCACCCCTCCACTTT
CASSRNRGLNSPLHF
>TRBJ1-6|few|.|TRBV6-1
TGTGCCAGCAGTGAAGCAGACGGTGCAGGATCACCCCTCCACTTT
CASSEADGAGSPLHF